This T cell receptor (beta chain) emerged from a study of T cell responses to AZD1222 COVID-19 vaccine. Only in-frame clones appear in the TCRdb table, and some are missing; sequencing was by immunoSEQ multiplex PCR. Of 140,000 to 150,000 clones in the sample, 90% to 95% were seen once. As concerns this clone: The antigen is not known.

General study points: Spike was spanned by vaccine-associated CD4 TCRs, which were dominant at 160-218 and 743-854. Clonal diversity may have been underestimated, and the donors were mostly white British, with more females than males. The reported proportion of spike-specific TCRs targeting unmutated variant regions was nearly half.

The receptor was isolated from an adult in good health. Sequencing was performed on peripheral blood, taken on day 0 of MenACWY control vaccination.

CDR3 DNA: TGTGCCAGCAGCCCCGGCCTCCCCATTCAGTACTTC. Translating it yields CASSPGLPIQYF. This chain uses TRBV5-4 with TRBJ2-4; the D is unclear. CDR1 and CDR2 from the germline V gene are SGHNT and YYREEE (reference sequence). V was cut by 4 bases and J by 9 bases, with 11 bases left in between. The CDR3 length is 12 residues.